The 26 T cell receptor beta chains reported below all come from one sample, sequenced in a study of cytomegalovirus exposure and HLA in healthy donors. The primer mix had 60 Vbeta and 13 Jbeta primers. Profiling relied on immunoSEQ multiplex PCR, and the TCRdb table lists in-frame clones only, not all of them. There are approximately 140,000 clones in the sample; around 80% occur only once, and around 1.9% lies in the top ten. Source material: PBMCs. Source of these receptors: a woman in her forties or fifties in good health and CMV-seronegative.

This chain links TRBV10-3 with TRBJ1-2; a possible D gene is TRBD1 (5 bases). There are 14 residues in the CDR3. The germline V gene has CDR1 ENHRY and CDR2 SYGVKD. The V end was cut by 0 bases, the J end by 8 bases, with 13 bases between. CDR3 sequence: CAISESGVGEGYTF. In DNA, the CDR3 is TGTGCCATCAGTGAGTCGGGCGTAGGGGAAGGCTACACCTTC.

The gene calls are TRBV5-4 and TRBJ1-2; no definite D call. Trimming took off 1 base at V and 3 bases at J, with 7 bases between the two ends. The germline V gene has CDR1 SGHNT and CDR2 YYREEE (reference sequence). This CDR3 has 13 residues. Here the CDR3 reads CASSLLLDYGYTF. The CDR3 nucleotides read TGTGCCAGCAGCTTGCTCCTCGACTATGGCTACACCTTC.

The chain combines TRBV4-2 with TRBJ2-7; 11 nucleotides match TRBD2. V shed 5 bases, J shed 1 base, and the junction held 7 bases outside the gene matches. Germline assignment: CDR1 LGHNA and CDR2 YNFKEQ. This CDR3 is built from 16 residues. CDR3 nucleotides: TGTGCCAGCAGCTCATCCGGGACTAGCGGTTCCTACGAGCAGTACTTC. It is translated as CASSSSGTSGSYEQYF.

The chain carries TRBV27 and TRBJ2-3, with D perhaps matching TRBD2 (6 bases). Germline V gives CDR1 MNHEY, CDR2 SMNVEV (reference sequence). The V and J ends lost 5 bases and 9 bases respectively, with 18 bases between them. The CDR3 loop spans 14 amino acids. The CDR3 here is CASSHSSARRTQYF. CDR3 nucleotides: TGTGCCAGCAGTCACTCTAGCGCCCGACGGACGCAGTATTTT.

This clone was recorded a few times. A read error may produce the germline difference seen at one junction end. This rearrangement joins TRBV30 to TRBJ1-2, with D possibly being TRBD1 (5 bases). Germline V gene lookup returns CDR1 GTSNPN and CDR2 SVGIG (reference sequence). The CDR3 covers 13 residues. The CDR3 sequence is CAWSQGRGYGYPF. CDR3 bases: TGTGCCTGGAGCCAGGGTCGTGGGTATGGCTACCCCTTC. Based on the CDR3 plus reference TRBV30 and TRBJ1-2, the full variable domain is SQTIHQWPATLVQPVGSPLSLECTVEGTSNPNLYWYRQAAGRGLQLLFYSVGIGQISSEVPQNLSASRPQDRQFILSSKKLLLSDSGFYLCAWSQGRGYGYPFGSGTRLTVV.

This chain connects TRBV9 to TRBJ2-3, with 10 nucleotides matching TRBD2. Germline CDR1 reads SGDLS; CDR2 reads YYNGEE. V shed 2 bases, J shed 8 bases, and the junction held 26 bases outside the gene matches. This CDR3 has 21 residues. The CDR3 sequence: CASSVNPSEASGSPAQATQYF. The CDR3, as DNA: TGTGCCAGCAGCGTGAATCCCTCGGAGGCTAGCGGGAGCCCTGCACAGGCTACGCAGTATTTT.

The J gene is TRBJ2-1, the V gene TRBV5-1; D might be TRBD2 (5 bases). Germline CDR1 is SGHRS and CDR2 is YFSETQ. The CDR3 loop spans 15 amino acids. Trimming pared 6 bases from V and 7 bases from J, leaving 20 bases between. This CDR3 is CASTGERPTENEQFF. CDR3 nucleotides: TGCGCCAGCACCGGAGAGCGGCCGACGGAGAATGAGCAGTTCTTC. Combining the CDR3 with reference TRBV5-1 and TRBJ2-1 gives the whole variable domain KAGVTQTPRYLIKTRGQQVTLSCSPISGHRSVSWYQQTPGQGLQFLFEYFSETQRNKGNFPGRFSGRQFSNSRSEMNVSTLELGDSALYLCASTGERPTENEQFFGPGTRLTVL.

This rearrangement joins TRBV28 to TRBJ1-2; the match to TRBD1 covers 7 bases. The germline CDR1 and CDR2 sequences are MDHEN and SYDVKM. J gave up 4 bases and V 5 bases, and 7 bases lay outside the gene matches. This CDR3 has 14 residues. DNA for the CDR3: TGTGCCAGCAGTCTCGGACAGGTACCCTATGGCTACACCTTC. It specifies CASSLGQVPYGYTF.

This clone was detected a few times. V and J are TRBV5-1 and TRBJ2-7; 8 bases are a match to TRBD1. V gave up 0 bases and J gave up 1 base; unmatched junction bases: 6. CDR1 is SGHRS, CDR2 YFSETQ, per germline. This CDR3 has 16 amino acids. The CDR3 bases are TGCGCCAGCAGCTTGGCGGGGAGACAGGGGTCCTACGAGCAGTACGTC. Translating it yields CASSLAGRQGSYEQYV.

Only one count was recorded for this clone. V gene TRBV30 combines with J gene TRBJ1-5; D call uncertain. V gave up 0 bases and J gave up 3 bases, with 6 bases separating them. This CDR3 has 13 residues. CDR1 GTSNPN and CDR2 SVGIG come from the germline V gene (reference sequence). DNA for the CDR3: TGTGCCTGGAGTGTCGGGTACAATCAGCCCCAGCATTTT. As protein: CAWSVGYNQPQHF.

This chain uses TRBV9 with TRBJ1-3; TRBD1 agrees at 9 bases. The germline CDR1 and CDR2 sequences are SGDLS and YYNGEE. The junction had 5 bases not matched to a gene; V was cut back by 0 bases and J by 4 bases. This CDR3 is 16 amino acids long. For the CDR3, the DNA is TGTGCCAGCAGCGTAGCACAGGGGGCGAGGGGAAACACCATATATTTT. Residues: CASSVAQGARGNTIYF.

The chain couples TRBV30 to TRBJ1-1; D might be TRBD1 (5 bases). The CDR3 is 11 residues long. Per germline, CDR1 GTSNPN and CDR2 SVGIG (reference sequence). Trimming took off 4 bases at V and 10 bases at J, with 13 bases between the two ends. The CDR3 nucleotides read TGTGCCTGGAATTTCAGGGTCGGAGCTTTCTTT. Translated: CAWNFRVGAFF.

This clone appeared a single time. The chain's CDR3 is CASSQVAGRGIAKNIQYF. The CDR3 bases are TGCGCCAGCAGCCAAGTAGCGGGAAGGGGGATAGCCAAAAACATTCAGTACTTC. This chain links TRBV4-3 with TRBJ2-4; the match to TRBD2 covers 8 bases. J gave up 0 bases and V 1 base, and 8 bases lay outside the gene matches. The V gene's germline CDR1 is LGHNA and CDR2 YSLEER. The CDR3 runs to 18 residues.

The rearrangement uses TRBV5-1 and TRBJ1-1; D may be TRBD1 (6 bases). Germline V lookup: CDR1 SGHRS, CDR2 YFSETQ. Trimming took off 1 base at V and 8 bases at J, with 21 bases between the two ends. This CDR3 contains 16 residues. CDR3 region: CASSLKPDSSSGEAFF. CDR3 nucleotides: TGCGCCAGCAGCTTGAAGCCGGACAGTTCCTCGGGGGAAGCTTTCTTT.

The chain combines TRBV6-1 with TRBJ1-6; no firm D call. The CDR3 totals 16 residues. Trimming removed 2 bases from V and 9 bases from J, with 17 bases in between. Germline V gene data show CDR1 as MNHNS and CDR2 as SASEGT. The CDR3: CASSELFTQKSSPLHF. In DNA, the CDR3 is TGTGCCAGCAGTGAACTCTTTACCCAAAAGAGTTCACCCCTCCACTTT.

The chain recombines TRBV4-2 with TRBJ1-1, with D unresolved. The CDR3 totals 14 residues. V gave up 3 bases and J gave up 1 base, with 9 bases separating them. Germline CDR1 LGHNA, CDR2 YNFKEQ. The DNA for the CDR3 is TGTGCCAGCAGCCAGCGGGATAAGAACACTGAAGCTTTCTTT. Protein: CASSQRDKNTEAFF.

The chain uses TRBV6-1 and TRBJ2-1; the match to TRBD1 covers 11 bases. This CDR3 contains 17 residues. Trimming at V came to 3 bases and at J to 4 bases, leaving 8 bases not matched to a gene. The germline V gene has CDR1 MNHNS and CDR2 SASEGT. CDR3 protein: CASSDGTGGFKYNEQFF. The CDR3 DNA reads as TGTGCCAGCAGTGATGGGACAGGGGGTTTCAAATACAATGAGCAGTTCTTC.

V and J are TRBV29-1 and TRBJ1-2; 9 bases align to TRBD1. CDR1 is SQVTM and CDR2 is ANQGSEA in the germline V gene. The trim removed 4 bases at V and 7 bases at J, leaving 4 bases unmatched. The CDR3 contains 12 residues. The CDR3 reads CSVGTGEGGYTF. CDR3 bases: TGCAGCGTTGGGACAGGGGAGGGTGGCTACACCTTC.

This chain connects TRBV15 to TRBJ2-1, with 9 nucleotides matching TRBD2. The CDR3 consists of 15 residues. Germline V gene data show CDR1 as LNHNV and CDR2 as YYDKDF (reference sequence). J was trimmed by 6 bases and V by 3 bases; bases with no gene match: 6. The CDR3 nucleotides are TGTGCCACCAGCAGGCCGGGACTAGCTATCAATGAGCAGTTCTTC. Its translation is CATSRPGLAINEQFF. The entire variable domain, with the rest obtained from reference TRBV15 and TRBJ2-1, is as follows: DAMVIQNPRYQVTQFGKPVTLSCSQTLNHNVMYWYQQKSSQAPKLLFHYYDKDFNNEADTPDNFQSRRPNTSFCFLDIRSPGLGDTAMYLCATSRPGLAINEQFFGPGTRLTVL.

V gene TRBV27 combines with J gene TRBJ1-3; D uncertain. The CDR3 covers 13 residues. Per the germline V gene, CDR1 is MNHEY and CDR2 is SMNVEV (reference sequence). Trimming removed 7 bases at V and 1 base at J, with 8 bases between. CDR3 DNA: TGTGCCAGCATGTCGGGGTCTGGAAACACCATATATTTT. Translating gives CASMSGSGNTIYF.

The chain combines TRBV15 with TRBJ1-1; D is possibly TRBD1 (6 bases). The germline V gene encodes CDR1 LNHNV and CDR2 YYDKDF (reference sequence). V was cut by 0 bases and J by 4 bases, with 12 bases left in between. The CDR3 runs to 15 residues. The CDR3 loop reads CATSRDDRRITEAFF. Written as DNA, the CDR3 is TGTGCCACCAGCAGAGATGACAGGAGGATCACTGAAGCTTTCTTT.

The chain joins TRBV2 to TRBJ1-2; no definite D call. Trimming took off 8 bases at V and 3 bases at J, with 4 bases between the two ends. Germline V lookup: CDR1 SNHLY, CDR2 FYNNEI. The CDR3 covers 10 residues. The CDR3 nucleotides read TGTGCCAGCGCAGACTATGGCTACACCTTC. Its translation: CASADYGYTF. The complete variable domain, with remaining parts taken from reference TRBV2 and TRBJ1-2, reads EPEVTQTPSHQVTQMGQEVILRCVPISNHLYFYWYRQILGQKVEFLVSFYNNEISEKSEIFDDQFSVERPDGSNFTLKIRSTKLEDSAMYFCASADYGYTFGSGTRLTVV.

The chain carries TRBV7-9 and TRBJ2-1; perhaps TRBD1 as D (6 bases). The CDR3 covers 15 residues. Trimming shortened V by 4 bases and J by 2 bases, and 12 bases separated the two germline ends. Germline assignment: CDR1 SEHNR and CDR2 FQNEAQ (reference sequence). CDR3 in amino acids: CASSSGTKTYNEQFF. CDR3 nucleotides: TGTGCCAGCAGCTCCGGGACAAAAACCTACAATGAGCAGTTCTTC. Supplemented by reference TRBV7-9 and TRBJ2-1, the full variable domain reads DTGVSQNPRHKITKRGQNVTFRCDPISEHNRLYWYRQTLGQGPEFLTYFQNEAQLEKSRLLSDRFSAERPKGSFSTLEIQRTEQGDSAMYLCASSSGTKTYNEQFFGPGTRLTVL.

The chain employs TRBV5-4 and TRBJ2-1, with a weak D call TRBD1 (5 bases). Germline loops: CDR1 SGHNT, CDR2 YYREEE (reference sequence). This CDR3 has 14 amino acids. Deletions cut 3 bases from V and 2 bases from J, with 9 bases between. In DNA form, the CDR3 reads TGTGCCAGCAGCTCCAGGGCCACCTACAATGAGCAGTTCTTC. Its translation is CASSSRATYNEQFF.

This clone was detected a few times. The chain has TRBV7-2 and TRBJ1-5; D might be TRBD1 (6 bases). Germline values: CDR1 SGHTA, CDR2 FQGNSA. The CDR3 totals 15 residues. V was trimmed by 2 bases and J by 1 base, leaving 9 bases between them. In DNA, the CDR3 is TGTGCCAGCAGCTTACGGGGGGCGAGCAATCAGCCCCAGCATTTT. This gives the protein CASSLRGASNQPQHF.

J is TRBJ2-3 and V is TRBV7-2; no reliable D call. Germline lookup yields CDR1 SGHTA and CDR2 FQGNSA. V lost 5 bases and J 5 bases, leaving 8 bases between the germline ends. This CDR3 is built from 12 residues. In DNA, the CDR3 is TGTGCCAGCAGCGCTCTCGGAGATACGCAGTATTTT. Protein product: CASSALGDTQYF.